Below, one T cell receptor (beta chain) is given with its context. The authors' processing: Reference gene primer amplification gave estimated nucleated cell counts. Measured with immunoSEQ multiplex PCR; TCRdb has only the in-frame clones, and not every one. That table furnishes V, J and clone size, whereas the DNA furnished D and trimming. Found here are 50,000 or so clones, 75% to 85% of them singletons; the top ten hold 15% to 20%. This sample is part of a study of blood T cell repertoires in COVID-19. Study summary: Some COVID-19 samples were acute and others convalescent; all came from the United States, Italy and Spain. The cDNA or gDNA used as material had been derived from T cells, B-cell-depleted T cells, or PBMCs.

The CDR3 runs 17 residues. The J segment lost 4 bases and the V segment lost 0 bases, leaving 7 bases of the junction unmatched. The V gene's germline CDR1 is MNHNS and CDR2 SASEGT. The chain recombines TRBV6-1 with TRBJ1-4, with TRBD1 matching 8 bases. The receptor comes from a middle-aged man with acute or convalescent COVID-19. Sequencing used peripheral blood. The CDR3 spells CASSEAPTGVFNEKLFF. The CDR3 nucleotides read TGTGCCAGCAGTGAAGCGCCGACAGGGGTCTTTAATGAAAAACTGTTTTTT.